This TCR beta chain was documented in a study of T cell responses to AZD1222 COVID-19 vaccine. The table came from immunoSEQ multiplex PCR; TCRdb's copy has only in-frame clones and leaves some out. This sample has 150,000 to 200,000 clones, with about nine tenths found just once. Germline CDR1 reads SGHTA; CDR2 reads FQGNSA. The length of the CDR3 is 14 residues. Trimming took off 0 bases at V and 4 bases at J, with 6 bases between the two ends. This clone was picked up one time. V and J are TRBV7-2 and TRBJ2-2; D possibly corresponds to TRBD2 (5 bases). This TCR was sampled from an adult who received the MenACWY meningococcal vaccine as a control. Sequenced here: peripheral blood, sampled 28 days after the second dose of the MenACWY control vaccine. CDR3 nucleotides: TGTGCCAGCAGCTTAGCCGCGGGCACCGGGGAGCTGTTTTTT. Amino acids: CASSLAAGTGELFF. The full variable domain, in which reference TRBV7-2 and TRBJ2-2 provide the parts outside the CDR3, is GAGVSQSPSNKVTEKGKDVELRCDPISGHTALYWYRQSLGQGLEFLIYFQGNSAPDKSGLPSDRFSAERTGGSVSTLTIQRTQQEDSAVYLCASSLAAGTGELFFGEGSRLTVL.